These 21 T cell receptor beta chains originate from one sample sequenced in a study of blood T cell repertoires in COVID-19. Produced via immunoSEQ multiplex PCR; TCRdb's table is partial and in-frame only. This sample has approximately 50,000 clones, with 90% to 95% found just once. Sequencing was carried out using peripheral blood. All receptors derive from a man in his fifties with active COVID-19.

This rearrangement joins TRBV5-8 to TRBJ2-7; TRBD1 agrees at 7 bases. The V gene end was trimmed by 1 base and the J gene end by 5 bases; junction bases not matched to a gene: 9. The CDR3 is 15 residues long. The germline V gene has CDR1 SGHTS and CDR2 YDEGEE. In nucleotides, the CDR3 is TGTGCCAGCAGCTTGCGCGTAGGGGGCTTCCACGAGCAGTACTTC. Its protein is CASSLRVGGFHEQYF.

The chain links TRBV7-8 to TRBJ1-2, with TRBD1 matching over 7 bases. CDR3 length: 14 residues. V lost 5 bases to trimming and J lost 1 base; unmatched junction nucleotides: 4. CDR1 and CDR2 from the germline V gene are SGHVS and FQNEAQ. In nucleotides, the CDR3 is TGTGCCAGCAGCCAGGGGACAGTTAACTATGGCTACACCTTC. The encoded protein is CASSQGTVNYGYTF.

V usage is TRBV25-1 and J usage is TRBJ2-3; 8 bases align to TRBD1. The CDR3 runs to 14 residues. V dropped 4 bases and J dropped 1; count of bases not matched to a gene: 1. The germline gives CDR1 MGHDK, CDR2 SYGVNS. The CDR3 DNA follows: TGTGCCAGCAGTGCGACAGGGGGCACAGATACGCAGTATTTT. It encodes CASSATGGTDTQYF.

This chain connects TRBV28 to TRBJ1-5; unclear D gene. The CDR3 length is 15 residues. Germline CDR1 MDHEN, CDR2 SYDVKM. Deletions cut 5 bases from V and 5 bases from J, with 16 bases between. CDR3 amino acids: CASSRIDTDDQPQHF. CDR3 coding DNA: TGTGCCAGCAGTCGGATAGACACGGATGATCAGCCCCAGCATTTT.

CDR3 nucleotide sequence: TGTGCCAGCATGCAGGGGACCACTCTTCACTCTGGAAACACCATATATTTT. It is translated as CASMQGTTLHSGNTIYF. The gene calls are TRBV7-9 and TRBJ1-3; TRBD1 might be the D (6 bases). The germline V gene has CDR1 SEHNR and CDR2 FQNEAQ (reference sequence). This CDR3 is 17 amino acids long. The V end was cut by 7 bases, the J end by 0 bases, with 19 bases between.

The chain joins TRBV7-9 to TRBJ2-5; no reliable D call. V lost 0 bases, J lost 1 base, and 6 bases lay in between. The CDR3 has 14 amino acids. The V gene's germline CDR1 is SEHNR and CDR2 FQNEAQ (reference sequence). CDR3 DNA: TGTGCCAGCAGCTTAGCTTACACCCAAGAGACCCAGTACTTC. It translates to CASSLAYTQETQYF.

The chain couples TRBV19 to TRBJ2-7, with 8 nucleotides matching TRBD1. The CDR3 extends over 13 amino acids. Germline assignment: CDR1 LNHDA and CDR2 SQIVND (reference sequence). The J segment lost 2 bases and the V segment lost 9 bases, leaving 6 bases of the junction unmatched. The CDR3 coding sequence is TGTGCCAGCGGACAGGGCACTACCTACGAGCAGTACTTC. This gives the protein CASGQGTTYEQYF.

This rearrangement joins TRBV7-2 to TRBJ2-6, with D possibly matching TRBD1 (6 bases). With 5 bases removed from V and 3 bases from J, the gap between germline ends came to 17 bases. Germline V CDR1 and CDR2: SGHTA, FQGNSA. This CDR3 comprises 17 residues. Here the CDR3 reads CASSRDGQTRGANVLTF. The CDR3 region has the DNA TGTGCCAGCAGCCGTGACGGACAGACGCGTGGGGCCAACGTCCTGACTTTC.

The chain couples TRBV7-8 to TRBJ1-2; a weak D match, TRBD1 (6 bases). CDR1 is SGHVS, CDR2 FQNEAQ, per germline. Trimming shortened V by 6 bases and J by 3 bases, and 14 bases separated the two germline ends. The CDR3 length is 14 residues. The CDR3 bases are TGTGCCAGCAGTTATAATACAGGGTACTATGGCTACACCTTC. It codes for CASSYNTGYYGYTF.

The chain employs TRBV19 and TRBJ2-7; TRBD1 agrees at 8 bases. The trim removed 6 bases at V and 3 bases at J, leaving 10 bases unmatched. Germline V gene sequence: CDR1 LNHDA, CDR2 SQIVND (reference sequence). The CDR3 loop spans 15 amino acids. The CDR3 DNA is TGTGCCAGTAGCAGCCCAGGGGGCGGATACTACGAGCAGTACTTC. Residues: CASSSPGGGYYEQYF. Looking up the rest from reference TRBV19 and TRBJ2-7 gives the full variable domain: DGGITQSPKYLFRKEGQNVTLSCEQNLNHDAMYWYRQDPGQGLRLIYYSQIVNDFQKGDIAEGYSVSREKKESFPLTVTSAQKNPTAFYLCASSSPGGGYYEQYFGPGTRLTVT.

The genes are TRBV5-6 and TRBJ1-2; D unresolved. Germline lookup yields CDR1 SGHDT and CDR2 YYEEEE. The CDR3 totals 14 residues. V was trimmed by 3 bases and J by 5 bases, leaving 14 bases between them. CDR3 DNA sequence: TGTGCCAGCAGCTGGGAGCAGAGTCCGTATGGCTACACCTTC. Its translation: CASSWEQSPYGYTF.

V gene TRBV5-1 combines with J gene TRBJ1-1; the D gene is possibly TRBD1 (5 bases). Germline CDR1 reads SGHRS; CDR2 reads YFSETQ. Trimming took off 1 base at V and 0 bases at J, with 7 bases between the two ends. This CDR3 has 14 residues. DNA of the CDR3: TGCGCCAGCAGCTTGTCAGGGATGAACACTGAAGCTTTCTTT. As protein: CASSLSGMNTEAFF.

This clone was observed a handful of times. The V gene is TRBV21-1, the J gene TRBJ2-2; no DNA check was done on the table's D call, TRBD1. TRBV21-1 is an annotated pseudogene. The CDR3 is 18 amino acids. CDR3 loop: CASSPGQILDRNTGELFF. The CDR3 DNA is TGTGCCAGCTCCCCCGGACAAATTCTGGACCGGAACACCGGGGAGCTGTTTTTT.

The chain is built from TRBV28 and TRBJ2-2, with D maybe TRBD2 (6 bases). Germline loops: CDR1 MDHEN, CDR2 SYDVKM. This CDR3 comprises 15 residues. V was pared by 7 bases and J by 1 base, with 13 bases between. CDR3 sequence (DNA): TGTGCCAGCAAAGGAGGGGCTGGGAACACCGGGGAGCTGTTTTTT. It codes for CASKGGAGNTGELFF.

This clone was seen only once. This chain uses TRBV15 with TRBJ2-7; tentatively, D is TRBD2 (5 bases). The germline CDR1 and CDR2 sequences are LNHNV and YYDKDF (reference sequence). This CDR3 comprises 17 residues. V dropped 0 bases and J dropped 0 bases, with 15 bases sitting between them. CDR3: CATSRDGSSESSYEQYF. CDR3 nucleotide sequence: TGTGCCACCAGCAGAGACGGAAGTAGCGAGAGCTCCTACGAGCAGTACTTC.

This clone has just one count. Here the CDR3 DNA reads TGTGCCAGCAGACAAGAAGATACGCAGTATTTT. Residues: CASRQEDTQYF. The rearrangement links TRBV28 to TRBJ2-3; D is unclear. Germline V gives CDR1 MDHEN, CDR2 SYDVKM. V was pared by 6 bases and J by 5 bases, with 6 bases between. The CDR3 length is 11 residues.

The V and J genes are TRBV27 and TRBJ2-1, with TRBD1 matching over 8 bases. There are 17 residues in the CDR3. J was trimmed by 7 bases and V by 3 bases; bases with no gene match: 14. Germline V gene data show CDR1 as MNHEY and CDR2 as SMNVEV (reference sequence). The CDR3 loop reads CASSFVGQGGTANEQFF. The CDR3 bases are TGTGCCAGCAGTTTTGTCGGACAGGGCGGGACTGCAAATGAGCAGTTCTTC.

This clone was detected only once. For the CDR3, the DNA is TGTGCCAGCAGCTTGGACTTAGCGGGGGGGTCCACAGATACGCAGTATTTT. This gives the protein CASSLDLAGGSTDTQYF. The chain is built from TRBV5-4 and TRBJ2-3; 11 positions agree with TRBD2. CDR1 is SGHNT, CDR2 YYREEE, per germline (reference sequence). The CDR3 runs to 17 residues. V gave up 0 bases and J gave up 2 bases; unmatched junction bases: 5. The whole variable domain, filled in from reference TRBV5-4 and TRBJ2-3, reads ETGVTQSPTHLIKTRGQQVTLRCSSQSGHNTVSWYQQALGQGPQFIFQYYREEENGRGNFPPRFSGLQFPNYSSELNVNALELDDSALYLCASSLDLAGGSTDTQYFGPGTRLTVL.

In nucleotides, the CDR3 is TGCGCCAGCAGCCAAGTGGTAGCGGGGGGGCCTGGGGCCGGGGAGCTGTTTTTT. It yields the protein CASSQVVAGGPGAGELFF. V is TRBV4-1 and J is TRBJ2-2, with TRBD2 matching over 11 bases. Germline trimming cut 1 base from V and 6 bases from J; bases unmatched to any gene: 10. The CDR3 is 18 residues long. The germline V gene encodes CDR1 MGHRA and CDR2 YSYEKL.

This chain joins TRBV30 and TRBJ1-6, with D possibly matching TRBD1 (5 bases). CDR3 length: 14 residues. V was clipped by 5 bases and J by 6 bases, with 14 bases between them. Germline loops: CDR1 GTSNPN, CDR2 SVGIG (reference sequence). CDR3 nucleotides: TGTGCCTGGGATCTCGGGGGAGGTAATTCACCCCTCCACTTT. Translating gives CAWDLGGGNSPLHF. Full variable domain (rest looked up from reference TRBV30 and TRBJ1-6): SQTIHQWPATLVQPVGSPLSLECTVEGTSNPNLYWYRQAAGRGLQLLFYSVGIGQISSEVPQNLSASRPQDRQFILSSKKLLLSDSGFYLCAWDLGGGNSPLHFGNGTRLTVT.

This clone has a single count. The CDR3 reads CATSDLGQGRTGELFF. CDR3 sequence (DNA): TGTGCCACCAGTGATTTGGGACAGGGGCGAACCGGGGAGCTGTTTTTT. The chain employs TRBV24-1 and TRBJ2-2; 9 bases map to TRBD1. V shed 0 bases, J shed 5 bases, and the junction held 3 bases outside the gene matches. There are 16 residues in the CDR3. The germline V gene has CDR1 KGHDR and CDR2 SFDVKD.